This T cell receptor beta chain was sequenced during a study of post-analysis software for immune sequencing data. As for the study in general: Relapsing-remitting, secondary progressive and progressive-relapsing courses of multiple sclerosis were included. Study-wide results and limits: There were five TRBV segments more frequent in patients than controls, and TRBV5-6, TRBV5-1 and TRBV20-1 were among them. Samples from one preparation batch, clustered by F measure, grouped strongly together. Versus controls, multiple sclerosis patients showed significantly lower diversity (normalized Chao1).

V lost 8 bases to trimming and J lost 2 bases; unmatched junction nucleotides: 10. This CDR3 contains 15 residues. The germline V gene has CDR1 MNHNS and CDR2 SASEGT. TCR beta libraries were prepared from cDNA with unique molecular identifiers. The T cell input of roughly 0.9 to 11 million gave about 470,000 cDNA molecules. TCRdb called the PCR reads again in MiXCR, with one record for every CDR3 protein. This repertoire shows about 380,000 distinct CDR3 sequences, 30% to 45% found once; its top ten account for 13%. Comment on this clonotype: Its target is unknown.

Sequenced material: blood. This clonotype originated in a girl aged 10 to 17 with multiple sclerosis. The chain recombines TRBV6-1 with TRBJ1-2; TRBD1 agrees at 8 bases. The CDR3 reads CASGRGRGQNYGYTF. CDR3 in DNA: TGTGCCAGCGGCCGGGGCAGGGGGCAGAACTATGGCTACACCTTC.